Each of the 15 T cell receptor beta chains below was sequenced from the same sample in a study of sequential checkpoint blockade in melanoma. The assay was immunoSEQ multiplex PCR, and TCRdb's table has in-frame clones only and misses some. The repertoire consists of about 8,000 clones, with roughly 60% occurring once and the leading ten covering roughly a sixth. The treatment: randomized to nivolumab then ipilimumab (arm A) or the reverse (arm B). Specimen: CD8+ T cells sorted from blood (inferred from file names), collected from a patient given nivolumab and ipilimumab in sequence. These receptors all stem from a human donor with melanoma.

The V gene is TRBV29-1, the J gene TRBJ1-1; unclear D gene. The length of the CDR3 is 10 residues. V dropped 4 bases and J dropped 7 bases, with 7 bases sitting between them. Germline loops: CDR1 SQVTM, CDR2 ANQGSEA. The CDR3 sequence: CSVVEGEAFF. The DNA for the CDR3 is TGCAGCGTTGTCGAGGGTGAAGCTTTCTTT.

This clone was found a few times. The chain is built from TRBV4-3 and TRBJ2-7; D might be TRBD2 (6 bases). V gave up 0 bases and J gave up 4 bases, with 10 bases separating them. This CDR3 is built from 14 residues. CDR1 is LGHNA, CDR2 YSLEER, per germline. The CDR3 DNA reads as TGCGCCAGCAGCCAAGATTCAGGGAGGTACGAGCAGTACTTC. It codes for CASSQDSGRYEQYF.

This clone showed up just a few times. V usage is TRBV7-8 and J usage is TRBJ2-7, with D possibly matching TRBD2 (5 bases). Per germline, CDR1 SGHVS and CDR2 FQNEAQ. V lost 1 base and J 5 bases, leaving 15 bases between the germline ends. This CDR3 is 15 amino acids long. The DNA for the CDR3 is TGTGCCAGCAGCTTAGAAGGAACTAGTATCCACGAGCAGTACTTC. This translates into CASSLEGTSIHEQYF.

Judged by abundance, this clone is medium-sized. The J gene is TRBJ2-7, the V gene TRBV28; D possibly corresponds to TRBD1 (6 bases). The germline V gene encodes CDR1 MDHEN and CDR2 SYDVKM. The CDR3 totals 13 residues. V lost 5 bases, J lost 4 bases, and 12 bases lay in between. The CDR3 nucleotides read TGTGCCAGCAGTCCGTCACAGGGTTACGAGCAGTACTTC. Amino acids: CASSPSQGYEQYF. The variable domain in full, with the rest retrieved from reference TRBV28 and TRBJ2-7, is DVKVTQSSRYLVKRTGEKVFLECVQDMDHENMFWYRQDPGLGLRLIYFSYDVKMKEKGDIPEGYSVSREKKERFSLILESASTNQTSMYLCASSPSQGYEQYFGPGTRLTVT.

This clone is deemed medium-sized. The chain uses TRBV13 and TRBJ2-6; tentatively, D is TRBD1 (6 bases). CDR1 is PRHDT and CDR2 is FYEKMQ in the germline V gene (reference sequence). The CDR3 has 17 amino acids. The germline V and J ends were trimmed by 5 bases and 4 bases, with 18 bases remaining between them. The CDR3 nucleotides are TGTGCCAGCAGCACTAACCGGGTAGGGACAGGGGCCAACGTCCTGACTTTC. It is translated as CASSTNRVGTGANVLTF. The entire variable domain, with the rest obtained from reference TRBV13 and TRBJ2-6, is as follows: AAGVIQSPRHLIKEKRETATLKCYPIPRHDTVYWYQQGPGQDPQFLISFYEKMQSDKGSIPDRFSAQQFSDYHSELNMSSLELGDSALYFCASSTNRVGTGANVLTFGAGSRLTVL.

The chain carries TRBV4-1 and TRBJ1-1, with D perhaps TRBD1 (6 bases). Trimming took off 5 bases at V and 7 bases at J, with 14 bases between the two ends. Germline lookup yields CDR1 MGHRA and CDR2 YSYEKL. CDR3 length equals 13 residues. The CDR3 protein is CASSSQGYGEAFF. The CDR3 nucleotides are TGCGCCAGCAGCTCACAGGGTTACGGTGAAGCTTTCTTT.

This chain uses TRBV11-2 with TRBJ2-7, with 16 positions matching TRBD2. CDR3 length: 18 residues. Trimming cost V 1 base and J 3 bases; bases outside gene matches: 6. CDR1 is SGHAT and CDR2 is FQNNGV in the germline V gene. The CDR3 spells CASSLAGGLAGGLYEQYF. CDR3 DNA sequence: TGTGCCAGCAGCTTAGCAGGGGGACTAGCGGGGGGGCTCTACGAGCAGTACTTC.

The V call is TRBV30, the J call TRBJ1-1; 7 bases map to TRBD1. V lost 4 bases and J lost 5; bases outside the gene matches: 4. CDR1 is GTSNPN and CDR2 is SVGIG in the germline V gene (reference sequence). CDR3 length: 12 residues. This CDR3 is CAWTPGGTEAFF. The CDR3 DNA reads as TGTGCCTGGACCCCAGGGGGGACTGAAGCTTTCTTT.

The chain has TRBV25-1 and TRBJ1-1; D is uncertain. The germline V gene has CDR1 MGHDK and CDR2 SYGVNS. V was trimmed by 4 bases and J by 11 bases, leaving 8 bases between them. This CDR3 is built from 10 residues. For the CDR3, the DNA is TGTGCCAGCAGTGGCCGCCGGGCTTTCTTT. Its protein product is CASSGRRAFF.

This sequence joins TRBV28 and TRBJ2-7, with D possibly TRBD2 on 6 matching bases. Per the germline V gene, CDR1 is MDHEN and CDR2 is SYDVKM. The CDR3 contains 12 residues. Trimming cost V 3 bases and J 6 bases, with 9 bases left between them. CDR3 bases: TGTGCCAGCAGTTTCGGAGGGCTCGAGCAGTACTTC. Protein sequence: CASSFGGLEQYF.

The V call is TRBV6-6, the J call TRBJ1-1; a possible D gene is TRBD1 (6 bases). V was clipped by 2 bases and J by 3 bases, with 7 bases between them. Per germline, CDR1 MNHNY and CDR2 SVGAGI (reference sequence). This CDR3 is 13 amino acids long. For the CDR3, the DNA is TGTGCCAGCAGTTACGCAGGGGACACTGAAGCTTTCTTT. Amino acids: CASSYAGDTEAFF.

The rearrangement joins TRBV6-6 to TRBJ1-3; D is uncertain. The CDR3 is made up of 15 amino acids. The V gene's germline CDR1 is MNHNY and CDR2 SVGAGI (reference sequence). V was clipped by 2 bases and J by 1 base, with 9 bases between them. DNA for the CDR3: TGTGCCAGCAGTTACATACCGCAGTCTGGAAACACCATATATTTT. Protein product: CASSYIPQSGNTIYF.

The V call is TRBV4-1, the J call TRBJ1-3; D unclear. Germline V gene lookup returns CDR1 MGHRA and CDR2 YSYEKL. V gave up 0 bases and J gave up 0 bases, with 9 bases separating them. This CDR3 region has 16 residues. Here the CDR3 reads CASSQEPILSGNTIYF. The CDR3 DNA reads as TGCGCCAGCAGCCAAGAACCTATCCTCTCTGGAAACACCATATATTTT.

The chain uses TRBV10-3 and TRBJ1-1; D may be TRBD1 (6 bases). CDR1 and CDR2 (germline): ENHRY, SYGVKD. The CDR3 runs to 14 residues. The V and J ends lost 11 bases and 4 bases respectively, with 20 bases between them. CDR3 bases: TGTGCCTCCAGGAGGGGGGGCAAGTTCACTGAAGCTTTCTTT. Translated: CASRRGGKFTEAFF.

The CDR3 bases are TGTGCCAGCAGCCCCCCGGCGGGACAGGGCGGGGGCAATCAGCCCCAGCATTTT. Translation: CASSPPAGQGGGNQPQHF. V gene TRBV7-9 combines with J gene TRBJ1-5, with TRBD1 identical over 9 bases. Germline assignment: CDR1 SEHNR and CDR2 FQNEAQ (reference sequence). This CDR3 has 18 amino acids. Trimming at V came to 5 bases and at J to 2 bases, leaving 13 bases not matched to a gene.